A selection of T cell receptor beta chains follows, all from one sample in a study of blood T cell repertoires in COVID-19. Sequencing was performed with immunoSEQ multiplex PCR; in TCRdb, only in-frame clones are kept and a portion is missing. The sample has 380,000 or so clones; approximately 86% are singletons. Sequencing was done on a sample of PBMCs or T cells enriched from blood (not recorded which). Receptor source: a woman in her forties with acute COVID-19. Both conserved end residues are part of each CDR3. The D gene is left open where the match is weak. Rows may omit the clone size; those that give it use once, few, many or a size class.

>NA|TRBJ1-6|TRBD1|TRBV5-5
CASSLEGQNNSPLHF
TGTGCCAGCAGCTTGGAGGGACAGAATAATTCACCCCTCCACTTT
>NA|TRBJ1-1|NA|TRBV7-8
CASSPREETDTEAFF
TGTGCCAGCAGCCCACGGGAGGAGACGGACACTGAAGCTTTCTTT
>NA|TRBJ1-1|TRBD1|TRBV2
CATGQGALNTEAFF
TGTGCCACCGGACAGGGGGCTTTGAACACTGAAGCTTTCTTT
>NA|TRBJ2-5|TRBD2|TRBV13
CASSQRSLLAGIQETQYF
TGTGCCAGCAGCCAACGGAGTTTACTAGCGGGGATCCAAGAGACCCAGTACTTC
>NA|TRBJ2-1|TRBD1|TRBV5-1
CASSLYRGHNEQFF
TGCGCCAGCAGCTTATACAGGGGGCACAATGAGCAGTTCTTC
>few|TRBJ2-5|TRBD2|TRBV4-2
CASSQDNDPGLASQETQYF
TGTGCCAGCAGCCAGGACAACGACCCGGGACTAGCGTCCCAAGAGACCCAGTACTTC
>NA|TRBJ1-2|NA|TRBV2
CASSPPDSGNYGYTF
TGTGCCAGCAGTCCCCCGGACAGCGGTAACTATGGCTACACCTTC
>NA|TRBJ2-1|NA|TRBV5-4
CASSLDNLGEQFF
TGTGCCAGCAGCTTAGACAACTTGGGCGAGCAGTTCTTC
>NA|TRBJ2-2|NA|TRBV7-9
CASSRGDTGELFF
TGTGCCAGCAGTCGGGGTGACACCGGGGAGCTGTTTTTT
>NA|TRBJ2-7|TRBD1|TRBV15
CATSRVGQGANEQYF
TGTGCCACCAGCAGAGTCGGTCAGGGGGCAAACGAGCAGTACTTC
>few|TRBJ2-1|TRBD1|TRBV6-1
CASSESGTGYQFF
TGTGCCAGCAGTGAAAGCGGGACAGGGTACCAGTTCTTC
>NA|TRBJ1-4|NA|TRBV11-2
CASSLDRQRLFF
TGTGCCAGCAGCTTAGACAGACAGAGGCTGTTTTTT
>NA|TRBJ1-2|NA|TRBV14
CASSQDQEYVSGYTF
TGTGCCAGCAGCCAAGACCAAGAGTACGTATCTGGCTACACCTTC
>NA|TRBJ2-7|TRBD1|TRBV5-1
CASSSRTGFSYEQYF
TGCGCCAGCAGCTCCAGGACAGGGTTTTCCTACGAGCAGTACTTC
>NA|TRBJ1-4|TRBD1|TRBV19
CASSGTVATNEKLFF
TGTGCCAGTAGTGGGACAGTCGCAACTAATGAAAAACTGTTTTTT
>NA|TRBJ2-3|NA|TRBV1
CTSSPGGGLTNSTDTQYF
TGCACCAGCAGCCCCGGCGGCGGCCTAACAAATAGCACAGATACGCAGTATTTT
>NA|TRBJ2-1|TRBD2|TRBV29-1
CSVSPGGGNEQFF
TGCAGCGTGTCCCCTGGGGGGGGCAATGAGCAGTTCTTC
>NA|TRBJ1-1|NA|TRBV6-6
CASSYSGGETEAFF
TGTGCCAGCAGTTACTCAGGGGGAGAAACTGAAGCTTTCTTT
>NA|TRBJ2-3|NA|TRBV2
CASSDVLAIMADTQYF
TGTGCCAGCAGTGATGTACTAGCCATAATGGCAGATACGCAGTATTTT
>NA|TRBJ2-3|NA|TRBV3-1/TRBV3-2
CASSQEGNRVSTDTQYF
TGTGCCAGCAGCCAAGAAGGGAACAGGGTGAGCACAGATACGCAGTATTTT
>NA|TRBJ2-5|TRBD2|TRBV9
CASSVDTSGGKLQETQYF
TGTGCCAGCAGCGTAGATACTAGCGGGGGGAAGTTGCAAGAGACCCAGTACTTC
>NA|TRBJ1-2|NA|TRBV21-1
CASSKGYREGYTF
TGTGCCAGCAGCAAAGGCTATAGGGAGGGCTACACCTTC
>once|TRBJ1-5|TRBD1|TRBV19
CASSIGQGSFQPQHF
TGTGCCAGTAGTATAGGACAGGGTAGCTTTCAGCCCCAGCATTTT
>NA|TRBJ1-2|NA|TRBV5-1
CASSLGQPREGYTF
TGCGCCAGCAGCTTGGGACAGCCCCGAGAGGGCTACACCTTC
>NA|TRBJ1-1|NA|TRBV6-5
CASSLQENTEAFF
TGTGCCAGCAGTTTACAGGAGAACACTGAAGCTTTCTTT
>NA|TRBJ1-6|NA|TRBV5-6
CASSLEGGLFDSPLHF
TGTGCCAGCAGCTTGGAGGGCGGGCTCTTTGATTCACCCCTCCACTTT
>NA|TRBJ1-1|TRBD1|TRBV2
CASNPEGAAVTEAFF
TGTGCCAGCAATCCGGAGGGGGCGGCGGTCACTGAAGCTTTCTTT
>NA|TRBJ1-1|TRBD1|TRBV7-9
CASRTGQGGTEAFF
TGTGCCAGCAGGACAGGACAGGGTGGCACTGAAGCTTTCTTT
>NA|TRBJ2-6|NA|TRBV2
CASKQTGANVLTF
TGTGCCAGCAAACAAACTGGGGCCAACGTCCTGACTTTC
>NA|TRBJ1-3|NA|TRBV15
CATSRGVFGSGNTIYF
TGTGCCACCAGCAGAGGAGTCTTCGGGTCTGGAAACACCATATATTTT
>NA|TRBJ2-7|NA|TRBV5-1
CASRGLGLREQYF
TGCGCCAGCAGAGGACTGGGTCTACGGGAGCAGTACTTC
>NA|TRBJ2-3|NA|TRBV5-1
CASSLMDSGATDTQYF
TGCGCCAGCAGCCTGATGGACAGTGGGGCGACAGATACGCAGTATTTT
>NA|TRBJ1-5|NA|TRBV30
CAWTSGNQPQHF
TGTGCCTGGACGTCTGGCAATCAGCCCCAGCATTTT
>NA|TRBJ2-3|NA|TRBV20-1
CSASIYGTSTDTQYF
TGCAGTGCTAGTATTTACGGTACGAGCACAGATACGCAGTATTTT
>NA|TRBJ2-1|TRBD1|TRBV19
CASSIEGTGASNEQFF
TGTGCCAGTAGTATAGAGGGGACAGGGGCTAGCAATGAGCAGTTCTTC
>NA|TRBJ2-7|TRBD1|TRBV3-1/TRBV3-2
CASSPGTGGYEQYF
TGTGCCAGCAGCCCCGGGACAGGGGGCTACGAGCAGTACTTC
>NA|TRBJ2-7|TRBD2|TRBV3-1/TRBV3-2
CASSRGGGNSYEQYF
TGTGCCAGCAGCCGTGGCGGGGGGAACTCCTACGAGCAGTACTTC
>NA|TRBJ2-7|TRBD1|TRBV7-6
CASSPDRAPYEQYF
TGTGCCAGCAGCCCGGACAGGGCCCCCTACGAGCAGTACTTC